Sequencing of this T cell receptor (beta chain) was carried out in a study of blood T cells in healthy people across ages. The CDR3 sequence is 16 residues long. Trimming took 5 bases from V and 1 from J; bases not matched to a gene: 5. Germline CDR1 is SGHTA and CDR2 is FQGTGA. Primers used in a second PCR of roughly 7 to 12 cycles were a sample-barcoded 5' primer and a J-beta primer mix. MiXCR was run by TCRdb on the 5' RACE reads, yielding one entry per CDR3 protein. In the table there are some 1.5 million distinct CDR3 sequences, roughly 28% of which are singletons. This chain links TRBV7-3 with TRBJ2-3; TRBD2 aligns across 11 bases. The receptor's source is a woman aged 25 to 39 in good health. Sequencing was carried out using blood. As DNA, the CDR3 is TGTGCCAGCAGCACCCTACTAGCGGGGGGCACAGATACGCAGTATTTT. Protein product: CASSTLLAGGTDTQYF.